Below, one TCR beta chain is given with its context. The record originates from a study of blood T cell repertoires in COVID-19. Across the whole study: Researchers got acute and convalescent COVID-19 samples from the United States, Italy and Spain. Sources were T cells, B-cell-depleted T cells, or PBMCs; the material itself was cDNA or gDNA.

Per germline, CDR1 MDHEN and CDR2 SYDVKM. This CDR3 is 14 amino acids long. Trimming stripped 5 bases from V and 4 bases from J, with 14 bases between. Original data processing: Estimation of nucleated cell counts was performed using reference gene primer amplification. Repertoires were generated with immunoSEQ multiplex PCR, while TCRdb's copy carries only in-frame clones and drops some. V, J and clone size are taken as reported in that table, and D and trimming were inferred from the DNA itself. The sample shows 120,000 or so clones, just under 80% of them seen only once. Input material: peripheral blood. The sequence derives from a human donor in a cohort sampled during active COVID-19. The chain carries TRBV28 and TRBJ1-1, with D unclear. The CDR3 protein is CASSTGPIRTEAFF. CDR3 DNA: TGTGCCAGCAGTACCGGTCCCATCCGCACTGAAGCTTTCTTT.